Listed below are T cell receptor beta chains from one sample, sequenced in a study of T cell responses to AZD1222 COVID-19 vaccine. Sequenced by immunoSEQ multiplex PCR; TCRdb stores in-frame clones only, minus some. This table has tens of thousands of clones, around 84% appearing once. The sample in question was peripheral blood, obtained on day 0 of AZD1222 vaccination. These receptors were taken from an adult in good health. CDR3s include the opening cysteine and the closing phenylalanine or tryptophan. Fields, in order: D gene, J gene, clone size, CDR3 length, V gene, CDR3 DNA, CDR3 protein. A D gene is named only where the DNA matches it firmly. The size entry is marked missing in some rows and otherwise reads once, few, many or a size class.

>.|TRBJ2-6|.|13|TRBV27
TGTGCCAGCAGGGACTCTGGGGCCAACGTCCTGACTTTC
CASRDSGANVLTF
>.|TRBJ1-5|.|17|TRBV19
TGTGCCAGTAGTATAGAGGGGACGGGGCTTAGCAATCAGCCCCAGCATTTT
CASSIEGTGLSNQPQHF
>.|TRBJ2-1|.|11|TRBV12-3/TRBV12-4
TGTGCCAGCAGTTCGGACAATGAGCAGTTCTTC
CASSSDNEQFF
>TRBD2|TRBJ2-1|.|13|TRBV27
TGTGCCAGCAGCGGACTAGCGGGGGATGAGCAGTTCTTC
CASSGLAGDEQFF
>.|TRBJ2-7|.|15|TRBV27
TGTGCCAGCAGTTTACCGGGGTCGTCCATAAGTGAGCAGTACTTC
CASSLPGSSISEQYF
>.|TRBJ2-7|.|14|TRBV19
TGTGCCAGTAGTATATACCCCTCTCCGGGGGAGCAGTACTTC
CASSIYPSPGEQYF
>TRBD1|TRBJ2-1|few|16|TRBV9
TGTGCCAGCAGCCCCCGGGACAGGGGGTCCTACAATGAGCAGTTCTTC
CASSPRDRGSYNEQFF
>TRBD2|TRBJ2-7|.|16|TRBV7-2
TGTGCCAGCAGCTTAGAGGGCGGGAGGACCTCCTACGAGCAGTACTTC
CASSLEGGRTSYEQYF
>TRBD2|TRBJ2-2|once|13|TRBV19
TGTGCCAGTTTAGCGGGAGGGCGGAGGGAGCTGTTTTTT
CASLAGGRRELFF
>.|TRBJ1-1|.|12|TRBV18
TGTGCCAGCCTCATTAGGAACACTGAAGCTTTCTTT
CASLIRNTEAFF
>.|TRBJ2-7|.|12|TRBV30
TGTGCCTGGACTCGGGGGTACGACGAGCAGTACTTC
CAWTRGYDEQYF
>TRBD1|TRBJ1-2|.|13|TRBV27
TGTGCCAGCAGTTTAGACAGGGACCCACCGTACACCTTC
CASSLDRDPPYTF
>.|TRBJ1-5|.|15|TRBV6-1
TGTGCCAGCAGGCCTACCGGGCAGATCAATCAGCCCCAGCATTTT
CASRPTGQINQPQHF
>.|TRBJ2-3|.|13|TRBV30
TGTGCCTGGAGTGCGGGCAACACAGATACGCAGTATTTT
CAWSAGNTDTQYF
>.|TRBJ2-3|.|11|TRBV2
TGTGCCAGCTCCATAACCCGGACGCAGTATTTT
CASSITRTQYF
>.|TRBJ2-7|once|13|TRBV5-4
TGTGCCAGCAGCACAGGGACGGCGGACGAGCAGTACTTC
CASSTGTADEQYF
>TRBD2|TRBJ2-2|once|18|TRBV2
TGTGCCAGCAGTCCTTTGGGGCGGGGGGCCATGGACACCGGGGAGCTGTTTTTT
CASSPLGRGAMDTGELFF
>.|TRBJ2-7|.|12|TRBV9
TGTGCCAGCCCGGGACACCTGAGGGAGCAGTACTTC
CASPGHLREQYF
>.|TRBJ1-6|.|15|TRBV30
TGTGCCTGGAGCGTCGGGGCTGACTATAATTCACCCCTCCACTTT
CAWSVGADYNSPLHF
>TRBD1|TRBJ2-2|.|15|TRBV2
TGTGCCAGCAGTCCTGACAGGGCGAACACCGGGGAGCTGTTTTTT
CASSPDRANTGELFF
>TRBD2|TRBJ2-1|.|15|TRBV7-8
TGTGCCAGCAGCTTAAACGGGGGGAACTACAATGAGCAGTTCTTC
CASSLNGGNYNEQFF
>TRBD1|TRBJ1-2|.|14|TRBV28
TGTGCCAGCAGTGCCGGACAGGGGTTATATGGCTACACCTTC
CASSAGQGLYGYTF